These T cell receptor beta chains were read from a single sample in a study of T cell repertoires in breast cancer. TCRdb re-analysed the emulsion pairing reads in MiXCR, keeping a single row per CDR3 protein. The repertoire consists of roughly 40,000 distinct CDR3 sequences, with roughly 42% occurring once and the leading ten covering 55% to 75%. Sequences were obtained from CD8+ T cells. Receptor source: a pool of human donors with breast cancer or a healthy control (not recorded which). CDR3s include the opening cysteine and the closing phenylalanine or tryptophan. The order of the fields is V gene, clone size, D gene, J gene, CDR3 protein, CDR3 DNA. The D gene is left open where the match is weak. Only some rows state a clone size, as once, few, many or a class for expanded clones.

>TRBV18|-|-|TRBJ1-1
CASSPPMGSNTEAFF
TGTGCCAGCTCACCACCAATGGGTAGTAACACTGAAGCTTTCTTT
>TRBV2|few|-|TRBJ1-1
CASSEVGPENTEAFF
TGTGCCAGCAGTGAAGTGGGTCCTGAGAACACTGAAGCTTTCTTT
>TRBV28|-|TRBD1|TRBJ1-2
CASSLIAGGAGGYTF
TGTGCCAGCAGTCTAATAGCAGGGGGGGCCGGCGGCTACACCTTC
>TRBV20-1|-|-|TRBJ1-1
CSARAELPRGEAFF
TGCAGTGCTAGAGCCGAACTCCCCAGGGGTGAAGCTTTCTTT
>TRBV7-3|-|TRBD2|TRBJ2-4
CASSLKAASGQGKNIQYF
TGTGCCAGCAGCTTAAAGGCGGCTAGCGGGCAGGGCAAAAACATCCAGTACTTC
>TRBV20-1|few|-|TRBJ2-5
CSAGRKKETQYF
TGCAGTGCGGGAAGGAAGAAAGAGACCCAGTACTTC
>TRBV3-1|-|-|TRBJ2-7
CASSQTGYEQYF
TGTGCCAGCAGCCAAACGGGCTACGAGCAGTACTTC
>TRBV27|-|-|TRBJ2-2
CASRLGLVTGELFF
TGTGCCAGCAGATTGGGACTTGTCACCGGGGAGCTGTTTTTT
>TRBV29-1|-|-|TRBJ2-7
CSVVDTTYEQYF
TGCAGCGTCGTGGACACCACCTACGAGCAGTACTTC
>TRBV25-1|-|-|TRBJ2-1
CASSEYEKVANEQFF
TGTGCCAGCAGTGAATATGAGAAGGTGGCAAATGAGCAGTTCTTC
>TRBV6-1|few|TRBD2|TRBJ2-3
CASTLAGGSQATDTQYF
TGTGCCAGCACTCTAGCGGGAGGTAGTCAGGCCACAGATACGCAGTATTTT
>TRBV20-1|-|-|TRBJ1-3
CGARYISGNTIYF
TGCGGTGCCCGGTATATCTCTGGAAACACCATATATTTT
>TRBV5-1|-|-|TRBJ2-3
CASSLMAVVDTQYF
TGCGCCAGCAGCTTGATGGCAGTCGTAGATACGCAGTATTTT
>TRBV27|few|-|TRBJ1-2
CASSLSGVMDYGYTF
TGTGCCAGCAGTTTAAGTGGGGTAATGGACTATGGCTACACCTTC
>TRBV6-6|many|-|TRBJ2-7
CASSYQRAGSHEQYF
TGTGCCAGCAGTTACCAGCGAGCAGGGTCCCACGAGCAGTACTTC
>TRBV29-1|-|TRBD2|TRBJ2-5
CSGTRLAGEETQYF
TGCAGCGGAACTCGACTAGCGGGGGAAGAGACCCAGTACTTC
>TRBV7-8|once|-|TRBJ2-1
CASSLVELSINGQFF
TGTGCCAGCAGCTTAGTAGAGCTGAGCATAAATGGGCAGTTCTTC
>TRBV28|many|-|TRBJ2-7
CASSFGYEQYF
TGTGCCAGCAGTTTTGGCTACGAGCAGTACTTC
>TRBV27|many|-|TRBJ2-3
CASKRRSTDTQYF
TGTGCCAGCAAGCGGAGGAGCACAGATACGCAGTATTTT
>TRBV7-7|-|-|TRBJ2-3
CASSPTGETDTQYF
TGTGCCAGCAGCCCGACAGGCGAAACAGATACGCAGTATTTT
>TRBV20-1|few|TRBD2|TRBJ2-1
CSARALLASSNEQFF
TGCAGTGCTAGAGCACTACTAGCGAGCTCCAATGAGCAGTTCTTC
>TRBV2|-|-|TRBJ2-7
CASSDRTVSSYEQYF
TGTGCCAGCAGTGATAGGACGGTGAGCTCCTACGAGCAGTACTTC
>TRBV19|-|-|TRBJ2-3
CASSKGTSLTDTQYF
TGTGCCAGTAGTAAGGGGACATCTTTAACAGATACGCAGTATTTT
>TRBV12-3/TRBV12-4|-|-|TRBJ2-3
CASRSATPDTQYF
TGTGCCAGCAGATCCGCGACCCCAGATACGCAGTATTTT
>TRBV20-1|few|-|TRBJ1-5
CSAYPLGDQPQHF
TGCAGTGCGTACCCCCTGGGGGATCAGCCCCAGCATTTT
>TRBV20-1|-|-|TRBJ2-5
CSVRKQETQYF
TGCAGTGTCAGAAAACAAGAGACCCAGTACTTC
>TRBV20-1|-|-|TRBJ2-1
CSASHLSSYNEQFF
TGCAGTGCTAGTCATCTTAGCTCCTACAATGAGCAGTTCTTC
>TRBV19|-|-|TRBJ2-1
CASSRGTSGNEQLF
TGTGCCAGTAGTAGGGGGACCAGCGGCAATGAGCAGCTCTTC
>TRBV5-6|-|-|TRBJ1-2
CATGAGNLGYGYTF
TGTGCCACCGGGGCGGGGAATTTAGGTTATGGCTACACCTTC
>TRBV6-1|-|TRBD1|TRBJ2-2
CASSDSAETGEFF
TGTGCCAGCAGTGATTCGGCCGAGACAGGGGAGTTTTTT
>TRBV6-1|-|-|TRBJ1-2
CASSPSEGQRGYTF
TGTGCCAGCAGTCCTTCCGAGGGTCAGCGTGGCTACACCTTC
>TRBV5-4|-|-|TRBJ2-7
CASSYGPSYEQYF
TGTGCCAGCAGCTACGGACCGAGCTACGAGCAGTACTTC
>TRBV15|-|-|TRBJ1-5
CATSREHNQPQHF
TGTGCCACCAGCAGAGAACACAATCAGCCCCAGCATTTT
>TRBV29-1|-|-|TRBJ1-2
CSVDRPDTVYGYTF
TGCAGCGTTGATCGCCCCGACACAGTCTATGGCTACACCTTC
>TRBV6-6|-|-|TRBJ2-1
CASSYLTTEQFF
TGTGCCAGCAGTTACCTTACCACTGAGCAGTTCTTC
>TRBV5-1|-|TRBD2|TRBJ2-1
CASRELLGTSGTNYNEQFF
TGCGCCAGCAGGGAACTCCTAGGGACTAGCGGGACCAACTACAATGAGCAGTTCTTC
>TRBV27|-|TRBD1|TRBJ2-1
CASWTGGSYNEQFF
TGTGCCAGTTGGACAGGGGGATCCTACAATGAGCAGTTCTTC
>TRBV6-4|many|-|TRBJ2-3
CASSDAVTDTQYF
TGTGCCAGCAGTGACGCGGTTACAGATACGCAGTATTTT
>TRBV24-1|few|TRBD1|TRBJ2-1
CATSDSRDRAYNEQFF
TGTGCCACCAGTGATTCCCGGGACAGGGCCTACAATGAGCAGTTCTTC
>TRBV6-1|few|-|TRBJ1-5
CASSNNQPQHF
TGTGCCAGCAGTAACAATCAGCCCCAGCATTTT
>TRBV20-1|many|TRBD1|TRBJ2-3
CSARSGQGADTQYF
TGCAGTGCTAGATCCGGACAGGGGGCGGATACGCAGTATTTT
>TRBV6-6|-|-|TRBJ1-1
CACSYSQMNTEAFF
TGTGCCTGCAGTTACAGTCAAATGAACACTGAAGCTTTCTTT
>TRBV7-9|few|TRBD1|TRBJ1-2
CASSLVGTGRGYGYTF
TGTGCCAGCAGCTTAGTTGGGACAGGGAGAGGCTATGGCTACACCTTC
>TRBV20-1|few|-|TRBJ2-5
CSAEPPNVETQYF
TGCAGTGCCGAACCGCCCAACGTAGAGACCCAGTACTTC
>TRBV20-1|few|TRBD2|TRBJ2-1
CSAPRTSGSTDEQFF
TGCAGTGCTCCCCGGACTAGCGGGAGTACAGATGAGCAGTTCTTC
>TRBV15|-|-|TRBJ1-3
CAASRDRNRGNTIYF
TGTGCCGCCAGCAGAGACCGGAACAGGGGAAACACCATATATTTT
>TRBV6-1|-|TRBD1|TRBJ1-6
CASREGQANSPLHF
TGTGCCAGCAGGGAGGGACAGGCAAATTCACCCCTCCACTTT
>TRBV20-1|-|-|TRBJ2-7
CSAREKDRRGTYF
TGCAGTGCTAGGGAAAAAGACAGAAGAGGCACGTACTTC
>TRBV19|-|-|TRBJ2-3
CASSKPGTPTDTQYF
TGTGCCAGTAGCAAACCCGGGACCCCCACAGATACGCAGTATTTT
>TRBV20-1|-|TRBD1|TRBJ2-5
CSATTGTGYAETQYF
TGCAGTGCTACAACCGGGACAGGGTACGCGGAGACCCAGTACTTC
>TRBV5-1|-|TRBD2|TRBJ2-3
CASSSLAGGADTQYF
TGCGCCAGCAGCTCACTAGCGGGAGGGGCAGATACGCAGTATTTT
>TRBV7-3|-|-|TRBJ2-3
CASSPGLQADTQYF
TGTGCCAGCAGCCCCGGACTCCAGGCGGATACGCAGTATTTT
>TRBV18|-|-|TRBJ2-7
CASSPPTTSYEQYF
TGTGCCAGCTCACCACCGACCACTTCCTACGAGCAGTACTTC